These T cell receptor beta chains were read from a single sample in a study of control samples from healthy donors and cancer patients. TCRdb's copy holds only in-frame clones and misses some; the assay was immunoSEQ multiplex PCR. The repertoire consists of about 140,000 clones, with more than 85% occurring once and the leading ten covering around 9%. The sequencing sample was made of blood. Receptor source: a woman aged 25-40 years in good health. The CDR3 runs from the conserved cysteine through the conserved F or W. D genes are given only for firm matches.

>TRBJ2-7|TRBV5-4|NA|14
CASSLGGTSYEQYF
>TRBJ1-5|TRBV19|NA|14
CASSMPLRDQPQHF
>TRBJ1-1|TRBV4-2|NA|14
CASSQDFRSTEAFF
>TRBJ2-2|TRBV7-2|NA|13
CASSSNPEGELFF
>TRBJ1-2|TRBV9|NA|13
CASSVAGANGYTF
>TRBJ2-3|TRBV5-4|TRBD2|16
CASSRGGLADTDTQYF
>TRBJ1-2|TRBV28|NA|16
CASKKLDGYGDYGYTF
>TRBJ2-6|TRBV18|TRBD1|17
CASSPGTGSSGANVLTF
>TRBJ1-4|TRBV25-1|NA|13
CASSEWGDEKLFF
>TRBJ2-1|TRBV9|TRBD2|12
CASGPIAGEQFF
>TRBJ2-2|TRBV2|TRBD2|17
CASSYTPSGSGTGELFF
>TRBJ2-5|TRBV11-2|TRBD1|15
CASSFVTGQGETQYF
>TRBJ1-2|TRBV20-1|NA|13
CSASVGVGYGYTF
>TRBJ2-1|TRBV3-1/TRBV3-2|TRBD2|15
CASSQELADYNEQFF
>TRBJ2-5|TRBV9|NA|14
CASSVTGTIETQYF
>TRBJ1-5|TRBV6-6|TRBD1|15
CASILQAQGNQPQHF
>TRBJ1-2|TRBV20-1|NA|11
CSARWTHGYTF